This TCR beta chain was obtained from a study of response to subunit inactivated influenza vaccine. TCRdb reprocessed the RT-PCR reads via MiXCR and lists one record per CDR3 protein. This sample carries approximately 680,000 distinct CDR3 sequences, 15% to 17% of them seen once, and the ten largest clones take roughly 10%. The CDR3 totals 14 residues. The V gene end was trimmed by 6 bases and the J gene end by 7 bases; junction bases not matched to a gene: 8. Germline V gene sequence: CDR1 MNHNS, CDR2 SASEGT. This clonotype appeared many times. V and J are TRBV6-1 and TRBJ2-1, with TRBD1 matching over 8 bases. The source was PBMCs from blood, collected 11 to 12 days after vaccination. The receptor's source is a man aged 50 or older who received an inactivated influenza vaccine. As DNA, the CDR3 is TGTGCCAGCAGGGGACAGGTCTTCGATAATGAGCAGTTCTTC. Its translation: CASRGQVFDNEQFF.